Each of the 10 T cell receptor beta chains below was sequenced from the same sample in a study of cytomegalovirus exposure and HLA in healthy donors. PCR amplification relied on 60 Vbeta primers (plus 13 Jbeta primers). The protocol was immunoSEQ multiplex PCR, while the TCRdb copy is restricted to in-frame clones and leaves out a portion. Its table records some 130,000 clones. The sequenced sample was PBMCs. The receptors here all came from a man aged 18 to 35 in good health and CMV-seronegative.

The chain employs TRBV19 and TRBJ2-7; TRBD2 aligns across 9 bases. Germline V gives CDR1 LNHDA, CDR2 SQIVND (reference sequence). J lost 5 bases, V lost 5 bases, and 10 bases had no gene match. CDR3 length equals 15 residues. CDR3 in DNA: TGTGCCAGTAGTCATGTTGCGGGGGGGCGAAACGAGCAGTACTTC. Residues: CASSHVAGGRNEQYF.

The chain employs TRBV19 and TRBJ1-5; 9 bases are a match to TRBD1. V was clipped by 2 bases and J by 7 bases; unmatched bases: 3. Germline CDR1 is LNHDA and CDR2 is SQIVND (reference sequence). The CDR3 has 14 amino acids. The CDR3 is CASSIRDRVQPQHF. The CDR3, as DNA: TGTGCCAGTAGTATACGGGACAGGGTCCAGCCCCAGCATTTT.

This CDR3 is CASSGPGQGGLETQYF. The CDR3 DNA is TGCGCCAGCAGCGGACCGGGACAGGGGGGTTTGGAGACCCAGTACTTC. The chain couples TRBV5-1 to TRBJ2-5; TRBD1 agrees at 11 bases. The length of the CDR3 is 16 residues. Germline V gene data show CDR1 as SGHRS and CDR2 as YFSETQ. J gave up 5 bases and V 4 bases, and 10 bases lay outside the gene matches.

This rearrangement joins TRBV21-1 to TRBJ2-3; TRBD2, the table's D call, was not compared with the DNA. TRBV21-1 is termed a pseudogene. This CDR3 contains 16 residues. The CDR3: CASSSRAGGSADTQYF. The DNA for the CDR3 is TGTGCCAGCAGCTCGCGGGCGGGAGGGTCCGCAGATACGCAGTATTTT.

The V gene is TRBV7-2, the J gene TRBJ2-7; a possible D gene is TRBD2 (5 bases). CDR3 size: 14 residues. The V end lost 1 base, the J end lost 3 bases, and 10 bases lay between the germline ends. Germline lookup yields CDR1 SGHTA and CDR2 FQGNSA. CDR3 in DNA: TGTGCCAGCAGCTTAGACCTGAGGGACTACGAGCAGTACTTC. Encoded protein: CASSLDLRDYEQYF.

The V call is TRBV6-5, the J call TRBJ1-4; maybe TRBD1 (6 bases). The CDR3 runs 13 residues. V lost 6 bases to trimming and J lost 6 bases, with 11 bases between them. Germline-derived CDR1 and CDR2 are MNHEY and SVGAGI. The CDR3 loop is CASRREGDEKLFF. The CDR3 coding sequence is TGTGCCAGCAGAAGGGAGGGGGATGAAAAACTGTTTTTT.

This chain joins TRBV9 and TRBJ2-6; 9 bases align to TRBD2. The CDR3 sequence is 19 residues long. Germline V lookup: CDR1 SGDLS, CDR2 YYNGEE. V dropped 3 bases and J dropped 0; count of bases not matched to a gene: 10. The CDR3 here is CASSATSAGGSSGANVLTF. The CDR3 region has the DNA TGTGCCAGCAGCGCCACCTCAGCGGGAGGCAGCTCTGGGGCCAACGTCCTGACTTTC. Drawing the rest from reference TRBV9 and TRBJ2-6, the complete variable domain is DSGVTQTPKHLITATGQRVTLRCSPRSGDLSVYWYQQSLDQGLQFLIQYYNGEERAKGNILERFSAQQFPDLHSELNLSSLELGDSALYFCASSATSAGGSSGANVLTFGAGSRLTVL.

This chain uses TRBV7-9 with TRBJ2-1; 13 bases map to TRBD2. This CDR3 is built from 16 residues. Germline V gives CDR1 SEHNR, CDR2 FQNEAQ (reference sequence). Germline trimming cut 5 bases from V and 12 bases from J; bases unmatched to any gene: 13. This chain's CDR3 is CASSETSGRDARGQFF. Written as DNA, the CDR3 is TGTGCCAGCAGCGAAACTAGCGGGAGGGATGCGAGGGGGCAGTTCTTC.

V is TRBV7-8 and J is TRBJ1-2; a possible D gene is TRBD1 (5 bases). The germline CDR1 and CDR2 sequences are SGHVS and FQNEAQ. The CDR3 totals 12 residues. The V end was cut by 9 bases, the J end by 8 bases, with 16 bases between. This chain's CDR3 is CARGSGRQGYTF. The CDR3 DNA follows: TGTGCCAGGGGTTCAGGGCGGCAAGGCTACACCTTC.

The gene calls are TRBV6-6 and TRBJ2-7; 7 nucleotides agree with TRBD1. V shed 6 bases and J 3 bases; nucleotides not matched to a gene: 2. Germline V gene lookup returns CDR1 MNHNY and CDR2 SVGAGI (reference sequence). CDR3 size: 12 residues. The CDR3 DNA reads TGTGCCAGCAGAACAGGGGTCTACGAGCAGTACTTC. It is translated as CASRTGVYEQYF.